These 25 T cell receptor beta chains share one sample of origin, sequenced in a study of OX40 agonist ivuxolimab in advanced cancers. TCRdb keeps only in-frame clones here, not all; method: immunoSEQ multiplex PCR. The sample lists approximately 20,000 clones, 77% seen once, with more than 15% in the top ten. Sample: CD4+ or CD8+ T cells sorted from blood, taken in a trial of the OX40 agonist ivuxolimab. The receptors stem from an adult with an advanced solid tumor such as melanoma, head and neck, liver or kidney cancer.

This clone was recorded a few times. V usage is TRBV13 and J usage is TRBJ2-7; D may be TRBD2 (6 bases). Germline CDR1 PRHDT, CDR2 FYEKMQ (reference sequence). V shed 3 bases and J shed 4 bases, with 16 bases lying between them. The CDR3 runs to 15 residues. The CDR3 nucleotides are TGTGCCAGCAGCTTCGGGGACCGGAGGGTTTACGAGCAGTACTTC. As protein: CASSFGDRRVYEQYF. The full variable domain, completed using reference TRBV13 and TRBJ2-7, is AAGVIQSPRHLIKEKRETATLKCYPIPRHDTVYWYQQGPGQDPQFLISFYEKMQSDKGSIPDRFSAQQFSDYHSELNMSSLELGDSALYFCASSFGDRRVYEQYFGPGTRLTVT.

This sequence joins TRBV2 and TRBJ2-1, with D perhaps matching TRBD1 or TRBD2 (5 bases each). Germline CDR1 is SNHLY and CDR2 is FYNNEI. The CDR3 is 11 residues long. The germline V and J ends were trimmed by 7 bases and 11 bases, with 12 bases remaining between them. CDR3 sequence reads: CASNRDGKQFF. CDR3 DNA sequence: TGTGCCAGCAACCGGGACGGTAAGCAGTTCTTC.

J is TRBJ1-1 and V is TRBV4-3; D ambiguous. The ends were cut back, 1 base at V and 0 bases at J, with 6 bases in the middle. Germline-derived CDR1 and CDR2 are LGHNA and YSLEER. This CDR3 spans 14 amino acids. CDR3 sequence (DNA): TGCGCCAGCAGCCAAGTGTCAGTGAACACTGAAGCTTTCTTT. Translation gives CASSQVSVNTEAFF.

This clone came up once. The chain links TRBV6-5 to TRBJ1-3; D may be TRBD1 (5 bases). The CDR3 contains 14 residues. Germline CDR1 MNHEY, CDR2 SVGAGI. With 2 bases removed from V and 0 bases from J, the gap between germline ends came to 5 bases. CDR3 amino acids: CASSYGGSGNTIYF. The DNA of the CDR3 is TGTGCCAGCAGTTACGGGGGCTCTGGAAACACCATATATTTT.

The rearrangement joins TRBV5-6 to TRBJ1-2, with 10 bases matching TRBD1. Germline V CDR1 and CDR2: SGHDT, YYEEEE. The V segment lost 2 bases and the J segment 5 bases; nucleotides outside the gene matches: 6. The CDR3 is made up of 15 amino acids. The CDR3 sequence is CASSFDRGLEYGYTF. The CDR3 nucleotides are TGTGCCAGCAGCTTCGACAGGGGGCTTGAGTATGGCTACACCTTC. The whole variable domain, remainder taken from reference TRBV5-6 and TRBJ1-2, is DAGVTQSPTHLIKTRGQQVTLRCSPKSGHDTVSWYQQALGQGPQFIFQYYEEEERQRGNFPDRFSGHQFPNYSSELNVNALLLGDSALYLCASSFDRGLEYGYTFGSGTRLTVV.

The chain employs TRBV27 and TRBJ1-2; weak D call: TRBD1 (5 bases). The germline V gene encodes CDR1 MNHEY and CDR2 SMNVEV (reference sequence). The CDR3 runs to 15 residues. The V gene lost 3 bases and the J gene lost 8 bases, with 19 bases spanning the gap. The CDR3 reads CASSFIPPHRSGYTF. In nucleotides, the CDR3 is TGTGCCAGCAGTTTTATCCCCCCCCACAGGTCCGGCTACACCTTC.

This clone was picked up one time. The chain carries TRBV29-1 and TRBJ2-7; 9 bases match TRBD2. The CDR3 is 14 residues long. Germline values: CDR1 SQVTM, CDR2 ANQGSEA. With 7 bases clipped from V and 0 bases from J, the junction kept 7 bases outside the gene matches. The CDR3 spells CSAGTSLSSYEQYF. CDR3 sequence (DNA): TGCAGCGCCGGGACTAGCCTGAGCTCCTACGAGCAGTACTTC.

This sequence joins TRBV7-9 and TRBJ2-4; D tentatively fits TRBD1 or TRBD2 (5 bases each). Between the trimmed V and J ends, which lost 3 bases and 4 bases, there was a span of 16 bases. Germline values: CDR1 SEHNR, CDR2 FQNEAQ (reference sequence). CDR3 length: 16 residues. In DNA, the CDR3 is TGTGCCAGCAGCTTTTCACCGGGACGGCAAAAAAACATTCAGTACTTC. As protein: CASSFSPGRQKNIQYF.

CDR3 in amino acids: CASSPLVGTANTEAFF. In DNA form, the CDR3 reads TGTGCCAGCAGCCCCCTTGTAGGCACCGCGAACACTGAAGCTTTCTTT. The chain employs TRBV7-9 and TRBJ1-1; D remains unclear. Germline V gives CDR1 SEHNR, CDR2 FQNEAQ (reference sequence). Between the trimmed V and J ends, which lost 5 bases and 1 base, there was a span of 17 bases. CDR3 length equals 16 residues.

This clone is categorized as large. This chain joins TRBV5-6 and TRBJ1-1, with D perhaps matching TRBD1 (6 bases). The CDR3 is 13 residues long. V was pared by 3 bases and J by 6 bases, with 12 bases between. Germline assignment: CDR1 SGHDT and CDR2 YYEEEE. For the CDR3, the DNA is TGTGCCAGCAGCTACGGGGGGCAGGCTGAAGCTTTCTTT. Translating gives CASSYGGQAEAFF.

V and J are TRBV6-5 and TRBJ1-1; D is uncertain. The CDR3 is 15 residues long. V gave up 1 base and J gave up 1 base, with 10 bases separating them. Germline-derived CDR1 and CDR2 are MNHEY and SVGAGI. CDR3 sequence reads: CASSYYPRENTEAFF. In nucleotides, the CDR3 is TGTGCCAGCAGTTACTACCCCCGAGAGAACACTGAAGCTTTCTTT.

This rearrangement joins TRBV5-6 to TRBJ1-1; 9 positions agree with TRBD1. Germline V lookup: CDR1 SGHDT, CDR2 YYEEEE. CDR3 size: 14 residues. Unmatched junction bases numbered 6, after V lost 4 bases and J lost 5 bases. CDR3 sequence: CASSGYRGRTEAFF. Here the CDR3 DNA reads TGTGCCAGCAGCGGCTACAGGGGGCGGACTGAAGCTTTCTTT.

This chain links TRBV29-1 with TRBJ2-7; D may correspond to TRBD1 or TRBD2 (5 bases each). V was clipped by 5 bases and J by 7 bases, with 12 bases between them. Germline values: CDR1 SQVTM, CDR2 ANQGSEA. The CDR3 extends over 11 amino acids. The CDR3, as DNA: TGCAGCGTTATCCGTGGGGGAGAGCAGTACTTC. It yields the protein CSVIRGGEQYF.

The CDR3 protein is CASSSRLAGSYEQYF. Written as DNA, the CDR3 is TGTGCCAGCAGCTCTCGACTAGCGGGGAGCTACGAGCAGTACTTC. The chain couples TRBV13 to TRBJ2-7, with 11 bases aligning to TRBD2. This CDR3 spans 15 amino acids. J was trimmed by 3 bases and V by 4 bases; bases with no gene match: 5. The V gene's germline CDR1 is PRHDT and CDR2 FYEKMQ (reference sequence).

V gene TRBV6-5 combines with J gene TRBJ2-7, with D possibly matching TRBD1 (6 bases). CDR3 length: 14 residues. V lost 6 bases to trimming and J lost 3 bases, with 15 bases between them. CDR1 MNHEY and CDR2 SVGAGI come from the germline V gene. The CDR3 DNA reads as TGTGCCAGCAGCGACGGGACAAATTACTACGAGCAGTACTTC. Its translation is CASSDGTNYYEQYF.

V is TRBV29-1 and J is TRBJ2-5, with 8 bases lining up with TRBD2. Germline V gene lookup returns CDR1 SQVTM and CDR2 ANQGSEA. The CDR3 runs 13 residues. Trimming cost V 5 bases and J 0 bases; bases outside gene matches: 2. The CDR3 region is CSVSGGYQETQYF. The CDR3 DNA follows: TGCAGCGTTTCGGGGGGGTACCAAGAGACCCAGTACTTC.

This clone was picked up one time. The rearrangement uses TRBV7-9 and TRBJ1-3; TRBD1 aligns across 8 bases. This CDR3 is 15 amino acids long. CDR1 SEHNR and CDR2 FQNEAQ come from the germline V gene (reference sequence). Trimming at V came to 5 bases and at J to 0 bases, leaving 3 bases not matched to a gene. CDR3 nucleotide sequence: TGTGCCAGCAGCCCCCAGGGGGCCTCTGGAAACACCATATATTTT. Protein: CASSPQGASGNTIYF.

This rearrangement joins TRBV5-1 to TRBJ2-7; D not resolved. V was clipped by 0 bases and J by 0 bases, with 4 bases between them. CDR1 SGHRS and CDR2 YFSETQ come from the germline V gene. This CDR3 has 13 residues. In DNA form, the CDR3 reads TGCGCCAGCAGCTTGGACAACTCCTACGAGCAGTACTTC. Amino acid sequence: CASSLDNSYEQYF.

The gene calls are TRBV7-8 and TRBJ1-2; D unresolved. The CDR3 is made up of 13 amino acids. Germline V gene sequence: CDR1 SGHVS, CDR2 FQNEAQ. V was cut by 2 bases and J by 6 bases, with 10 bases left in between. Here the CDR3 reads CASSLSYLNGYTF. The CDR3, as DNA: TGTGCCAGCAGCTTATCATATTTAAATGGCTACACCTTC.

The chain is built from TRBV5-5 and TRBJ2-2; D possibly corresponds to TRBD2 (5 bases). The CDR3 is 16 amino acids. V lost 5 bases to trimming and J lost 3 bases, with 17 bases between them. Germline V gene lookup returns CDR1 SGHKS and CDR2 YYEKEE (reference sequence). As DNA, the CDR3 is TGTGCCAGCAGTCCACGGCCGGGGTGGGACACCGGGGAGCTGTTTTTT. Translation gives CASSPRPGWDTGELFF.

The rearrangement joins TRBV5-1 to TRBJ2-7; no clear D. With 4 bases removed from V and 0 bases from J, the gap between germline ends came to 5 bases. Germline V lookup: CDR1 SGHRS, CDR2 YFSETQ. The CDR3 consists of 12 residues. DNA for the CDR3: TGCGCCAGCAGCCAGAGCTCCTACGAGCAGTACTTC. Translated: CASSQSSYEQYF. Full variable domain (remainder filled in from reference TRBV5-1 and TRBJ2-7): KAGVTQTPRYLIKTRGQQVTLSCSPISGHRSVSWYQQTPGQGLQFLFEYFSETQRNKGNFPGRFSGRQFSNSRSEMNVSTLELGDSALYLCASSQSSYEQYFGPGTRLTVT.

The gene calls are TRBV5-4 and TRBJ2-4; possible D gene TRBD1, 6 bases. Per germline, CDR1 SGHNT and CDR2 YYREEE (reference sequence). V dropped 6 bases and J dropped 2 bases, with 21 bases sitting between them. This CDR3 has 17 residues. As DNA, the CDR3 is TGTGCCAGCACCGAGCGCCCAGGAAGGGGGACCAAAAACATTCAGTACTTC. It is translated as CASTERPGRGTKNIQYF.

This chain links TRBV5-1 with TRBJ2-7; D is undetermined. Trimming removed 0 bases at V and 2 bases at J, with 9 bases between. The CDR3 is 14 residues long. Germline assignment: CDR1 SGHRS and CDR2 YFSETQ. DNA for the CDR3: TGCGCCAGCAGCTTGGGTCTCAGGACCTACGAGCAGTACTTC. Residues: CASSLGLRTYEQYF. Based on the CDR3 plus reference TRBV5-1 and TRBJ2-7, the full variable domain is KAGVTQTPRYLIKTRGQQVTLSCSPISGHRSVSWYQQTPGQGLQFLFEYFSETQRNKGNFPGRFSGRQFSNSRSEMNVSTLELGDSALYLCASSLGLRTYEQYFGPGTRLTVT.

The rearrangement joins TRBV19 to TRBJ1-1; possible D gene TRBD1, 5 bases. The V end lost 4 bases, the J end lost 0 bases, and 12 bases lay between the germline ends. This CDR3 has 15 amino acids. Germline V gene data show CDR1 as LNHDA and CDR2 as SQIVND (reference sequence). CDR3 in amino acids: CASSTPGRLNTEAFF. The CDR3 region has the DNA TGTGCCAGTAGTACGCCGGGACGGTTGAACACTGAAGCTTTCTTT.

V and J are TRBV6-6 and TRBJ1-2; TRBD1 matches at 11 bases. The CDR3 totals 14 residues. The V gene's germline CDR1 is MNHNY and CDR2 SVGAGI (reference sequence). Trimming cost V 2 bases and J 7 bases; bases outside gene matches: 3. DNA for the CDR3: TGTGCCAGCAGTTACACCGGGACAGGGGGTGGCTACACCTTC. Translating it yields CASSYTGTGGGYTF.